These 20 T cell receptor beta chains originate from one sample sequenced in a study of T cell responses to AZD1222 COVID-19 vaccine (dated by TCRdb to about 2021). The library was prepared using the immunoSEQ multiplex PCR assay. TCRdb provides this immuneACCESS table in a form limited to in-frame rearrangements. Some clones are lacking; in checked studies, under half of them reflect an unresolved V gene, and why the rest are absent is not known. The sample table holds under 150,000 clones, of which 70% to 90% were seen once. The ten largest account for roughly 6.1% of the sample. In light of the paper, this sample's time point label describes: about 28 days (+/-7) after the second vaccine dose. The sequences come from peripheral blood, collected 28 days after the second AZD1222 dose. The receptor source for this set is an adult who received the AZD1222 COVID-19 vaccine.

The V call is TRBV7-9, the J call TRBJ1-5; 8 positions agree with TRBD1. CDR1 SEHNR and CDR2 FQNEAQ come from the germline V gene (reference sequence). J was trimmed by 6 bases and V by 5 bases; bases with no gene match: 9. This CDR3 has 15 amino acids. CDR3 nucleotide sequence: TGTGCCAGCAGCCTGACAGGGGAATTGAGTCAGCCCCAGCATTTT. This encodes CASSLTGELSQPQHF.

The chain is built from TRBV28 and TRBJ1-4; a possible D gene is TRBD1 (6 bases). This CDR3 region has 13 residues. CDR1 and CDR2 (germline): MDHEN, SYDVKM. The germline V and J ends were trimmed by 2 bases and 5 bases, with 6 bases remaining between them. In nucleotides, the CDR3 is TGTGCCAGCAGTTTAGGACAGAATGAAAAACTGTTTTTT. This gives the protein CASSLGQNEKLFF.

The rearrangement uses TRBV20-1 and TRBJ1-2; no firm D call. Germline V gives CDR1 DFQATT, CDR2 SNEGSKA (reference sequence). The V end was cut by 4 bases, the J end by 6 bases, with 6 bases between. The CDR3 is 10 residues long. The CDR3 region has the DNA TGCAGTGCTACCGAAAATGGCTACACCTTC. Translation gives CSATENGYTF.

The chain joins TRBV7-9 to TRBJ1-2, with D possibly TRBD1 on 5 matching bases. CDR1 and CDR2 from the germline V gene are SEHNR and FQNEAQ (reference sequence). CDR3 length: 13 residues. With 1 base removed from V and 6 bases from J, the gap between germline ends came to 9 bases. CDR3 sequence reads: CASSLVRRDGYTF. Written as DNA, the CDR3 is TGTGCCAGCAGCTTAGTGCGCAGGGATGGCTACACCTTC.

The V and J genes are TRBV4-2 and TRBJ1-1; D is possibly TRBD1 (6 bases). This CDR3 comprises 16 residues. Germline CDR1 LGHNA, CDR2 YNFKEQ. Trimming pared 4 bases from V and 5 bases from J, leaving 20 bases between. The CDR3 bases are TGTGCCAGCAGCCGTTCAGGAGGGGGGCAGGGGACTGAAGCTTTCTTT. This gives the protein CASSRSGGGQGTEAFF.

This clone was recorded once. This chain joins TRBV5-1 and TRBJ2-3, with 9 bases identical to TRBD1. With V trimmed by 4 bases and J by 3 bases, 9 bases remained unmatched. This CDR3 contains 16 residues. Per the germline V gene, CDR1 is SGHRS and CDR2 is YFSETQ. The CDR3 coding sequence is TGCGCCAGCAGCGAAACAGGGGGCAGGGGGACAGATACGCAGTATTTT. This sequence encodes CASSETGGRGTDTQYF.

The V gene is TRBV5-5, the J gene TRBJ2-5; 10 bases map to TRBD1. The CDR3 spans 15 residues. J gave up 3 bases and V 4 bases, and 6 bases lay outside the gene matches. Germline CDR1 reads SGHKS; CDR2 reads YYEKEE (reference sequence). The CDR3 sequence is CASSQLDRGEETQYF. DNA for the CDR3: TGTGCCAGCAGCCAACTGGACAGGGGGGAAGAGACCCAGTACTTC.

This clone appeared a single time. J is TRBJ1-5 and V is TRBV4-1; a possible D gene is TRBD1 (5 bases). V gave up 4 bases and J gave up 3 bases, with 16 bases separating them. CDR1 is MGHRA and CDR2 is YSYEKL in the germline V gene. The CDR3 length is 16 residues. CDR3 nucleotide sequence: TGCGCCAGCAGCCCTGCGGGGCTTGGGAACAATCAGCCCCAGCATTTT. This encodes CASSPAGLGNNQPQHF.

This chain connects TRBV6-1 to TRBJ2-7; D is perhaps TRBD2 (5 bases). Between the trimmed V and J ends, which lost 3 bases and 7 bases, there was a span of 16 bases. CDR1 is MNHNS and CDR2 is SASEGT in the germline V gene. The CDR3 loop spans 14 amino acids. The CDR3 DNA reads TGTGCCAGCAGTGACCGGGGTCCTGTGGGGGAGCAGTACTTC. Amino acid sequence: CASSDRGPVGEQYF.

The DNA of the CDR3 is TGTGCCAGCAGCGTAGATGGTAACTCCTACAATGAGCAGTTCTTC. Translation gives CASSVDGNSYNEQFF. The chain is built from TRBV9 and TRBJ2-1, with D uncertain. CDR1 and CDR2 from the germline V gene are SGDLS and YYNGEE. The CDR3 runs to 15 residues. The germline V and J ends were trimmed by 0 bases and 0 bases, with 7 bases remaining between them.

The chain has TRBV27 and TRBJ2-5; TRBD2 matches at 11 bases. The CDR3 runs 15 residues. J was trimmed by 5 bases and V by 4 bases; bases with no gene match: 6. Looked up from germline, CDR1 is MNHEY and CDR2 is SMNVEV (reference sequence). CDR3 loop: CASSSGLAVGETQYF. The DNA of the CDR3 is TGTGCCAGCAGTTCGGGACTAGCGGTGGGGGAGACCCAGTACTTC.

The chain employs TRBV19 and TRBJ1-4; D ambiguous. There are 11 residues in the CDR3. Germline V lookup: CDR1 LNHDA, CDR2 SQIVND (reference sequence). Trimming took 7 bases from V and 12 from J, leaving 12 bases between them. CDR3 sequence: CASNSYGELFF. CDR3 in DNA: TGTGCCAGTAATTCCTACGGAGAACTGTTTTTT.

The rearrangement links TRBV5-4 to TRBJ1-1; unclear D gene. V lost 4 bases and J lost 4, with 11 bases in between. CDR3 length: 13 residues. The germline V gene encodes CDR1 SGHNT and CDR2 YYREEE (reference sequence). CDR3 loop: CASSAGLATEAFF. The CDR3 DNA sequence: TGTGCCAGCAGCGCAGGCTTAGCCACTGAAGCTTTCTTT.

The rearrangement links TRBV4-1 to TRBJ1-2; weak D call: TRBD1 (6 bases). V was clipped by 0 bases and J by 6 bases, with 14 bases between them. This CDR3 comprises 15 residues. Germline V gene data show CDR1 as MGHRA and CDR2 as YSYEKL. In DNA, the CDR3 is TGCGCCAGCAGCCAAGATGAAAGGGGGTTGGATGGCTACACCTTC. Encoded protein: CASSQDERGLDGYTF.

There are a few counts of this clone. The genes are TRBV19 and TRBJ1-5, with 8 bases fitting TRBD1. Germline values: CDR1 LNHDA, CDR2 SQIVND (reference sequence). This CDR3 spans 14 amino acids. The V and J ends lost 10 bases and 0 bases, in that order; junction bases with no gene match: 5. CDR3 loop: CATPTGDSNQPQHF. The CDR3 DNA sequence: TGTGCCACTCCGACAGGGGATAGCAATCAGCCCCAGCATTTT.

The rearrangement links TRBV19 to TRBJ1-6, with 7 bases matching TRBD1. Germline values: CDR1 LNHDA, CDR2 SQIVND (reference sequence). CDR3 length equals 15 residues. With V trimmed by 1 base and J by 7 bases, 4 bases remained unmatched. CDR3 nucleotide sequence: TGTGCCAGTAGTATAGGACAGGGCGGCAATTCACCCCTCCACTTT. Its translation: CASSIGQGGNSPLHF.

The chain combines TRBV19 with TRBJ2-5, with a tentative D call TRBD1 (5 bases). There are 14 residues in the CDR3. Germline assignment: CDR1 LNHDA and CDR2 SQIVND (reference sequence). V was trimmed by 5 bases and J by 9 bases, leaving 19 bases between them. This chain's CDR3 is CASSRTVKGNPQYF. CDR3 DNA sequence: TGTGCCAGTAGTCGTACAGTAAAGGGGAATCCCCAGTACTTC. Combining the CDR3 with reference TRBV19 and TRBJ2-5 gives the whole variable domain DGGITQSPKYLFRKEGQNVTLSCEQNLNHDAMYWYRQDPGQGLRLIYYSQIVNDFQKGDIAEGYSVSREKKESFPLTVTSAQKNPTAFYLCASSRTVKGNPQYFGPGTRLLVL.

The chain has TRBV9 and TRBJ2-2; no clear D gene. Between the trimmed V and J ends, which lost 4 bases and 0 bases, there was a span of 7 bases. From germline, CDR1 is SGDLS and CDR2 YYNGEE. The CDR3 extends over 14 amino acids. The CDR3 nucleotides are TGTGCCAGCAGCCCTCGACCGAACACCGGGGAGCTGTTTTTT. Translating gives CASSPRPNTGELFF.

J is TRBJ2-4 and V is TRBV28; TRBD1 matches 8 bases. Germline loops: CDR1 MDHEN, CDR2 SYDVKM. J was trimmed by 7 bases and V by 5 bases; bases with no gene match: 7. The CDR3 is 14 residues long. The CDR3 sequence: CASSLLGQGNIQYF. For the CDR3, the DNA is TGTGCCAGCAGTCTCCTTGGACAGGGCAACATTCAGTACTTC.

A remark on this clone: Other DNA sequences in this sample translate to the same CDR3. V and J are TRBV28 and TRBJ1-2; a possible D gene is TRBD1 (6 bases). Between the trimmed V and J ends, which lost 5 bases and 2 bases, there was a span of 9 bases. The CDR3 sequence is 13 residues long. Per germline, CDR1 MDHEN and CDR2 SYDVKM. The CDR3 spells CASSLRGNYGYTF. For the CDR3, the DNA is TGTGCCAGCAGTCTCAGGGGCAACTATGGCTACACCTTC.